Below are 7 T cell receptor beta chains sequenced from a single sample in a study of response to subunit inactivated influenza vaccine. TCRdb re-called the RT-PCR reads with MiXCR, one entry per CDR3 protein. This sample has 500,000 to 600,000 distinct CDR3 sequences; about 10% occur once, and the top ten carry about 9.4%. The source material was PBMCs from blood, sampled on the day of vaccination. Source of these receptors: a man aged 50-59 years who received an inactivated influenza vaccine.

This clonotype was seen a handful of times. The chain recombines TRBV7-8 with TRBJ2-7, with 9 bases that match TRBD2. With 5 bases clipped from V and 0 bases from J, the junction kept 14 bases outside the gene matches. The CDR3 consists of 18 residues. Looked up from germline, CDR1 is SGHVS and CDR2 is FQNEAQ. The chain's CDR3 is CASSPGLARLPSSYEQYF. In DNA form, the CDR3 reads TGTGCCAGCAGCCCAGGACTAGCGAGGTTGCCAAGCTCCTACGAGCAGTACTTC.

This clonotype came up a few times. The J gene is TRBJ2-3, the V gene TRBV7-2; unclear D gene. Looked up from germline, CDR1 is SGHTA and CDR2 is FQGNSA. The CDR3 covers 14 residues. V dropped 5 bases and J dropped 6 bases, with 15 bases sitting between them. The CDR3 here is CASSTAPTADTQYF. DNA for the CDR3: TGTGCCAGCAGCACCGCACCCACCGCGGATACGCAGTATTTT.

This chain joins TRBV2 and TRBJ2-1, with 7 bases identical to TRBD2. CDR1 and CDR2 from the germline V gene are SNHLY and FYNNEI. The junction had 7 bases not matched to a gene; V was cut back by 1 base and J by 10 bases. The CDR3 length is 14 residues. For the CDR3, the DNA is TGTGCCAGCAGTGAAGGGGGGGGGTTGAGGGAGCAGTTCTTC. This gives the protein CASSEGGGLREQFF.

This chain links TRBV3-1 with TRBJ2-7; TRBD1 matches 8 bases. CDR3 length equals 15 residues. CDR1 is LGHDT and CDR2 is YNNKEL in the germline V gene (reference sequence). Germline trimming cut 4 bases from V and 5 bases from J; bases unmatched to any gene: 10. CDR3 coding DNA: TGTGCCAGCAGCCCCTATACAGGGGGTGATGACGAGCAGTACTTC. It yields the protein CASSPYTGGDDEQYF.

The V call is TRBV5-1, the J call TRBJ2-2; 8 nucleotides match TRBD2. Per the germline V gene, CDR1 is SGHRS and CDR2 is YFSETQ. Losses at the gene ends were 2 bases for V and 4 bases for J; bases not matched to a gene: 10. The CDR3 is 17 residues long. As DNA, the CDR3 is TGCGCCAGCAGCTTAAGTTCCAGCGGGGGTCCCACCGGGGAGCTGTTTTTT. Protein product: CASSLSSSGGPTGELFF.

This clonotype was seen only a few times. The chain has TRBV19 and TRBJ1-1; perhaps TRBD1 as D (5 bases). Trimming left V 4 bases short and J 1 base short, with 16 bases between. This CDR3 comprises 16 residues. Germline loops: CDR1 LNHDA, CDR2 SQIVND (reference sequence). CDR3 coding DNA: TGTGCCAGTAGTAAGGCCTATGACAGTCCGAACACTGAAGCTTTCTTT. This translates into CASSKAYDSPNTEAFF.

This clonotype has only a few counts. This sequence joins TRBV4-3 and TRBJ2-3; possibly TRBD2 for D (7 bases). The CDR3 spans 14 residues. Trimming stripped 4 bases from V and 6 bases from J, with 14 bases between. In germline, CDR1 is LGHNA, CDR2 YSLEER. CDR3 region: CASSPMGGLDTQYF. The CDR3 DNA reads as TGCGCCAGCAGCCCTATGGGGGGGCTTGATACGCAGTATTTT.